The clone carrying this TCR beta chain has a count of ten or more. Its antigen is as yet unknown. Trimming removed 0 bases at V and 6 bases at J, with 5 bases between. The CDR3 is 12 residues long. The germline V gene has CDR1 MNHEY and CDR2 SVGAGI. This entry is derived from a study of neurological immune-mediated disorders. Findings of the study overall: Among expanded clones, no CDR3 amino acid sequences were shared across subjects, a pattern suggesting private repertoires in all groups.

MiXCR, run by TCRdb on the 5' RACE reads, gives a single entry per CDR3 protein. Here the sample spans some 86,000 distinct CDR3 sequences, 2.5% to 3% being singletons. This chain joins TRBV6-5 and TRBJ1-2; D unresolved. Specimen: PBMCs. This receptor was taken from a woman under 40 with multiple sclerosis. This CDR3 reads CASSYSNDGYTF. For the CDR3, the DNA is TGTGCCAGCAGTTACTCCAATGATGGCTACACCTTC.